The clone carrying this TCR beta chain occurred once. The table came from immunoSEQ multiplex PCR; TCRdb's copy has only in-frame clones and leaves some out. The sample contains 35,000 to 40,000 clones, 85% to 90% of which appear only once. This specimen comes from a study of T cell changes during pregnancy in multiple sclerosis. Germline assignment: CDR1 SGHAT and CDR2 FQDESV (reference sequence). V shed 6 bases and J shed 5 bases, with 16 bases lying between them. This CDR3 is 14 amino acids long. The genes are TRBV11-1 and TRBJ2-5, with D possibly being TRBD2 (5 bases). The sample consisted of CD4+ T cells from peripheral blood mononuclear cells, taken in the second trimester of pregnancy. This receptor was obtained from a female donor with multiple sclerosis, enrolled in a pregnancy study. CDR3 nucleotide sequence: TGTGCCAGCAGGGACTTTTTTAGGGCTGAGACCCAGTACTTC. Protein: CASRDFFRAETQYF. Drawing the rest from reference TRBV11-1 and TRBJ2-5, the complete variable domain is EAEVAQSPRYKITEKSQAVAFWCDPISGHATLYWYRQILGQGPELLVQFQDESVVDDSQLPKDRFSAERLKGVDSTLKIQPAELGDSAMYLCASRDFFRAETQYFGPGTRLLVL.